This TCR beta chain appears in the sequencing data of a study of shared clonotypes between healthy human individuals. Germline trimming cut 6 bases from V and 8 bases from J; bases unmatched to any gene: 11. CDR3 size: 14 residues. The V gene's germline CDR1 is SGHDT and CDR2 YYEEEE. The table came from immunoSEQ multiplex PCR; TCRdb's copy has only in-frame clones and leaves some out. The sample carries 1,500,000 or so clones, 98% recorded once. The TCR sequence derives from a man younger than 40 in good health. Sequenced sample: naive CD4+ T cells sorted from blood. Specified subset: CD45RA+ positively selected. This chain connects TRBV5-6 to TRBJ2-1; TRBD2 matches at 7 bases. The CDR3 loop reads CASTGLGIVHEQFF. CDR3 in DNA: TGTGCCAGCACCGGACTAGGGATCGTCCATGAGCAGTTCTTC.